A single sample gave rise to the 11 T cell receptor beta chains below, sequenced in a study. TCRdb ran MiXCR on the RT-PCR reads and lists one entry per CDR3 protein. The table has about 680,000 distinct CDR3 sequences, 13% to 15% seen once. Sequencing input: memory CD4+ T cells from blood. All receptors derive from a female donor in good health, serving as a healthy control.

The chain couples TRBV3-1 to TRBJ1-1; 7 bases agree with TRBD1. Trimming cost V 0 bases and J 11 bases; bases outside gene matches: 12. The V gene's germline CDR1 is LGHDT and CDR2 YNNKEL (reference sequence). The CDR3 is 15 residues long. The CDR3 loop is CASSQEISLGGGAFF. In DNA form, the CDR3 reads TGTGCCAGCAGCCAAGAAATAAGTTTGGGAGGGGGCGCTTTCTTT.

This clonotype showed up just a few times. This chain uses TRBV6-1 with TRBJ2-3, with D maybe TRBD2 (6 bases). CDR3 length equals 15 residues. Per the germline V gene, CDR1 is MNHNS and CDR2 is SASEGT. V was cut by 5 bases and J by 6 bases, with 18 bases left in between. The CDR3 loop reads CASSPRDSREDTQYF. The CDR3 DNA follows: TGTGCCAGCAGTCCGCGGGACTCCCGCGAGGATACGCAGTATTTT.

The table lists this clonotype with many counts. The chain recombines TRBV20-1 with TRBJ2-1, with D perhaps TRBD1 or TRBD2 (5 bases each). V dropped 5 bases and J dropped 5 bases, with 19 bases sitting between them. CDR1 is DFQATT, CDR2 SNEGSKA, per germline (reference sequence). This CDR3 is built from 15 residues. For the CDR3, the DNA is TGCAGTGCTGGACGAACCGGGACCCTTAACAATGAGCAGTTCTTC. Amino acids: CSAGRTGTLNNEQFF.

Ten or more counts support this clonotype. This chain links TRBV10-3 with TRBJ2-7; D may be TRBD1 (5 bases). V dropped 4 bases and J dropped 6 bases, with 13 bases sitting between them. Per the germline V gene, CDR1 is ENHRY and CDR2 is SYGVKD. The CDR3 sequence is 13 residues long. The CDR3 is CAISGTQGAEQYF. The DNA of the CDR3 is TGTGCCATCAGTGGAACCCAGGGCGCCGAGCAGTACTTC.

The V call is TRBV5-4, the J call TRBJ1-1; unclear D gene. Germline-derived CDR1 and CDR2 are SGHNT and YYREEE (reference sequence). The CDR3 is 13 residues long. V shed 1 base and J shed 8 bases, with 12 bases lying between them. CDR3 bases: TGTGCCAGCAGCTTGAGTATGAGCAGGGAAGCTTTCTTT. Protein product: CASSLSMSREAFF.

Points on this clonotype: A read error may be the cause here, since a much bigger clone is one base away. The chain has TRBV11-2 and TRBJ2-3, with TRBD1 matching over 8 bases. CDR3 length: 15 residues. Germline values: CDR1 SGHAT, CDR2 FQNNGV. CDR3 protein: CASSRQGMEADTEYF. The CDR3 DNA follows: TGTGCCAGCAGCAGACAGGGGATGGAGGCAGATACGGAGTATTTT.

This clonotype appeared many times. V is TRBV20-1 and J is TRBJ1-2; the D gene is possibly TRBD1 (5 bases). CDR1 is DFQATT and CDR2 is SNEGSKA in the germline V gene (reference sequence). V was trimmed by 8 bases and J by 2 bases, leaving 9 bases between them. The CDR3 runs to 11 residues. This CDR3 is CSPQGNYGYTF. CDR3 nucleotides: TGCAGTCCCCAGGGAAACTATGGCTACACCTTC.

This chain uses TRBV2 with TRBJ2-2; no clear D. The germline V and J ends were trimmed by 7 bases and 0 bases, with 12 bases remaining between them. From germline, CDR1 is SNHLY and CDR2 FYNNEI. This CDR3 has 15 amino acids. The CDR3 coding sequence is TGTGCCAGCAAAGTGGGAAACTCGAACACCGGGGAGCTGTTTTTT. Translated, it gives CASKVGNSNTGELFF.

This rearrangement joins TRBV5-1 to TRBJ2-3; 8 bases agree with TRBD1. CDR3 length: 14 amino acids. Germline V CDR1 and CDR2: SGHRS, YFSETQ. V lost 6 bases, J lost 4 bases, and 7 bases stayed unmatched. The CDR3: CASNQDRAADTQYF. For the CDR3, the DNA is TGCGCCAGCAATCAGGACAGGGCCGCAGATACGCAGTATTTT.

This clonotype turned up a few times. The V gene is TRBV27, the J gene TRBJ2-7; D unresolved. This CDR3 spans 16 amino acids. Trimming removed 3 bases from V and 6 bases from J, with 21 bases in between. Per germline, CDR1 MNHEY and CDR2 SMNVEV (reference sequence). CDR3 loop: CASSFSDWRGPGEQYF. CDR3 DNA: TGTGCCAGCAGTTTTTCTGACTGGAGAGGTCCGGGCGAGCAGTACTTC.

CDR3 sequence (DNA): TGTGCCACCAGTGACCCGATTGACCGGGCCCCAGGTACGCAGTATTTT. Protein: CATSDPIDRAPGTQYF. J is TRBJ2-3 and V is TRBV24-1; D gene ambiguous. The ends were cut back, 4 bases at V and 8 bases at J, with 21 bases in the middle. Germline V gene data show CDR1 as KGHDR and CDR2 as SFDVKD. This CDR3 is 16 amino acids long.